The rows below give T cell receptor beta chains drawn from one sample of a study of PD-1 blockade in classical Hodgkin lymphoma. The protocol was immunoSEQ multiplex PCR, while the TCRdb copy is restricted to in-frame clones and leaves out a portion. The sample shows roughly 64,000 clones, about 89% of them seen only once. Sequenced material: peripheral blood mononuclear cells (PBMCs), taken before the fourth cycle of nivolumab. The receptors here all came from a human donor with classical Hodgkin lymphoma. Each CDR3 is given with its conserved first and last residue. D genes are given only for firm matches. Not all rows give a size; the values are once, few, many and, for expanded clones, a class.

TRBJ1-1,-,TRBV7-8,-,15,CASSLSGGPNTEAFF,TGTGCCAGCAGCTTAAGTGGGGGTCCTAACACTGAAGCTTTCTTT
TRBJ1-1,once,TRBV6-5,TRBD1,14,CASSLQGAGTEAFF,TGTGCCAGCAGCCTACAGGGGGCAGGGACTGAAGCTTTCTTT
TRBJ1-1,-,TRBV2,TRBD1,15,CASSDRGQMNTEAFF,TGTGCCAGCAGTGACAGGGGGCAGATGAACACTGAAGCTTTCTTT
TRBJ2-7,-,TRBV19,-,14,CASSPGHGSLGQYF,TGTGCCAGTAGTCCGGGACATGGATCTTTGGGGCAGTACTTC
TRBJ2-7,-,TRBV18,-,13,CASSPDTSYEQYF,TGTGCCAGCTCACCCGACACCTCCTACGAGCAGTACTTC
TRBJ1-1,-,TRBV19,TRBD1,15,CASSSGQGGGTEAFF,TGTGCCAGTAGTTCCGGACAGGGTGGAGGCACTGAAGCTTTCTTT
TRBJ1-2,-,TRBV29-1,-,13,CSVGPGHNYGYTF,TGCAGCGTTGGACCGGGACACAACTATGGCTACACCTTC
TRBJ1-2,-,TRBV10-3,TRBD1,14,CAISEPRDRWGYTF,TGTGCCATCAGTGAGCCTCGGGACAGGTGGGGCTACACCTTC
TRBJ1-3,once,TRBV7-9,-,16,CASGDMDGHSGNTIYF,TGTGCCAGCGGTGACATGGACGGCCACTCTGGAAACACCATATATTTT
TRBJ1-1,-,TRBV29-1,-,11,CGDSSNTEAFF,TGCGGCGACAGCTCGAACACTGAAGCTTTCTTT
TRBJ2-1,-,TRBV15,TRBD2,16,CATSRDNGGAYNEQFF,TGTGCCACCAGCAGAGATAACGGGGGGGCCTACAATGAGCAGTTCTTC
TRBJ2-1,-,TRBV19,-,15,CASREPGASYNEQFF,TGTGCCAGTAGAGAACCGGGAGCTTCCTACAATGAGCAGTTCTTC
TRBJ1-1,-,TRBV5-5,-,12,CASSLVVAEAFF,TGTGCCAGCAGCTTGGTAGTCGCTGAAGCTTTCTTT
TRBJ2-7,-,TRBV11-2,-,11,CASSPTGRPYF,TGTGCCAGCAGCCCGACCGGGCGACCGTACTTC
TRBJ2-7,once,TRBV7-9,-,14,CASSLEGGRYEQYF,TGTGCCAGCAGCTTAGAGGGGGGAAGATACGAGCAGTACTTC
TRBJ2-7,-,TRBV4-1,-,13,CASSQGTSGEQYF,TGCGCCAGCAGCCAGGGGACATCGGGGGAGCAGTACTTC
TRBJ2-3,-,TRBV27,TRBD2,18,CASTSLTILAGSTDTQYF,TGTGCCAGTACCTCACTCACTATCCTAGCGGGGAGCACAGATACGCAGTATTTT
TRBJ2-1,once,TRBV2,-,12,CASSEEGEEQFF,TGTGCCAGCAGTGAAGAGGGAGAGGAGCAGTTCTTC
TRBJ2-7,once,TRBV30,-,13,CAWSPGQMGEQYF,TGTGCCTGGAGTCCTGGACAGATGGGCGAGCAGTACTTC
TRBJ1-2,once,TRBV29-1,-,16,CSVSFSSPEGLYGYTF,TGCAGCGTCTCCTTTTCCTCCCCTGAGGGCCTCTATGGCTACACCTTC
TRBJ1-2,-,TRBV19,-,14,CASSINGRGSGYTF,TGTGCCAGTAGTATAAACGGGAGGGGATCTGGCTACACCTTC
TRBJ1-5,-,TRBV10-3,TRBD1,13,CAVRDRGEQPQHF,TGTGCCGTCCGGGACAGGGGGGAGCAGCCCCAGCATTTT
TRBJ2-1,once,TRBV25-1,-,11,CASSEGREQFF,TGTGCCAGCAGTGAAGGGAGGGAGCAGTTCTTC
TRBJ2-5,-,TRBV11-2,-,13,CAVAYPHQETQYF,TGTGCGGTAGCCTATCCCCACCAAGAGACCCAGTACTTC
TRBJ2-1,-,TRBV19,-,15,CASSIGESSYNEQFF,TGTGCCAGTAGTATCGGCGAGAGCTCCTACAATGAGCAGTTCTTC
TRBJ1-1,-,TRBV7-9,-,12,CASTTGGGGAFF,TGTGCCAGCACCACTGGGGGCGGGGGAGCTTTCTTT
TRBJ2-5,-,TRBV6-5,-,12,CASSRGGETQYF,TGTGCCAGCAGTAGGGGTGGAGAGACCCAGTACTTC
TRBJ1-1,-,TRBV19,-,17,CASSIDLLRTGQAEAFF,TGTGCCAGTAGTATAGATCTATTGCGCACAGGGCAGGCTGAAGCTTTCTTT
TRBJ1-5,-,TRBV28,-,11,CASSFRQPQHF,TGTGCCAGCAGTTTTCGTCAGCCCCAGCATTTT
TRBJ2-7,-,TRBV27,-,14,CASSLDHRSYEQYF,TGTGCCAGCAGTTTGGATCACAGATCCTACGAGCAGTACTTC
TRBJ2-5,-,TRBV7-9,-,14,CASSLAGSQETQYF,TGTGCCAGCAGCTTAGCGGGGTCCCAAGAGACCCAGTACTTC
TRBJ1-5,once,TRBV19,-,12,CASSIHNQPQHF,TGTGCCAGTAGTATACACAATCAGCCCCAGCATTTT
TRBJ2-3,-,TRBV11-2,TRBD2,14,CASTTSGGEDTQYF,TGTGCCAGCACCACTAGCGGGGGGGAGGATACGCAGTATTTT
TRBJ1-2,-,TRBV7-2,-,13,CASSFTLNYGYTF,TGTGCCAGCAGCTTCACGTTAAACTATGGCTACACCTTC
TRBJ1-2,-,TRBV7-8,-,15,CASSFSPTDNYGYTF,TGTGCCAGCAGCTTTAGTCCGACAGATAACTATGGCTACACCTTC
TRBJ2-3,-,TRBV7-9,TRBD2,13,CASSLFGGAGGLF,TGTGCCAGCAGCTTATTCGGCGGGGCGGGGGGGTTGTTT
TRBJ2-7,-,TRBV6-1,-,12,CASSDSLDEQYF,TGTGCCAGCAGTGATTCATTGGACGAGCAGTACTTC
TRBJ2-5,-,TRBV20-1,-,10,CSAGKETQYF,TGCAGTGCTGGGAAAGAGACCCAGTACTTC
TRBJ1-2,-,TRBV30,-,20,CAWSVAPSLPGDAPNYGYTF,TGTGCCTGGAGTGTAGCCCCGTCCCTCCCAGGGGACGCTCCGAACTATGGCTACACCTTC
TRBJ2-1,-,TRBV19,-,16,CASSKGGSPLYNEQFF,TGTGCCAGTAGTAAAGGGGGGTCCCCTTTGTACAATGAGCAGTTCTTC
TRBJ2-1,once,TRBV7-2,-,14,CASSLIRADNEQFF,TGTGCCAGCAGCTTAATTAGGGCGGACAATGAGCAGTTCTTC
TRBJ1-1,-,TRBV5-6,-,14,CASSLGAGNTEAFF,TGTGCCAGCAGCTTGGGGGCAGGGAACACTGAAGCTTTCTTT